This TCR beta chain was profiled in a study of blood T cell repertoires in COVID-19. On the study more broadly: The cDNA or gDNA used as material had been derived from T cells, B-cell-depleted T cells, or PBMCs.

V was trimmed by 5 bases and J by 6 bases, leaving 6 bases between them. CDR1 is SGHRS, CDR2 YFSETQ, per germline. This CDR3 spans 12 amino acids. Original handling: Reference gene primers were amplified, and this amplification served to estimate nucleated cell counts. The repertoire was sequenced with immunoSEQ multiplex PCR; TCRdb's copy has only in-frame clones and lacks some. From that table come the V and J calls and clone size; the DNA was used to work out D and trimming. The sample includes 120,000 or so clones, about 78% of them seen just once. The sample taken for sequencing was peripheral blood. The J gene is TRBJ1-6, the V gene TRBV5-1, with no clear D. This clonotype was sampled from a man aged 70 or older with acute or convalescent COVID-19. This chain's CDR3 is CASSSGNSPLHF. CDR3 in DNA: TGCGCCAGCAGTTCAGGTAATTCACCCCTCCACTTT.